This T cell receptor (beta chain) was sequenced in a study of regulatory T cells in long-lasting Graves disease. Time point: newly diagnosed GD, antithyroid drugs for less than 3 months. Construction of the TCR library relied on RNA isolated from PBMCs. A peripheral blood sample, around 8.5 milliliters in volume, was drawn into EDTA tubes. In regard to this clonotype: Antigen unknown.

iRepertoire HTBI primers and Arm-PCR of CDR3 regions built TCR beta libraries. Each CDR3 protein gets one entry after TCRdb re-called the multiplex PCR reads with MiXCR. The sample has roughly 500,000 distinct CDR3 sequences; roughly 14% are singletons. General observations from the study: Newly diagnosed patients had higher TCR diversity than persistent Graves' patients did. Shared public clonotypes totalled a few thousand in persistent patients, compared with around 930 in new patients.

The V gene end was trimmed by 4 bases and the J gene end by 5 bases; junction bases not matched to a gene: 9. The CDR3 is 16 amino acids. The same sample was also studied in work on T cells in Graves' hyperthyroidism and ophthalmopathy.

The source is a young man with Graves disease. This material consisted of peripheral blood mononuclear cells (PBMCs), taken at new diagnosis, from a patient treated with antithyroid drugs. V and J are TRBV12-3 or TRBV12-4 and TRBJ2-1; 9 nucleotides line up with TRBD2. The CDR3 sequence: CASSSLEAGGHNEQFF. The CDR3 bases are TGTGCCAGCAGTTCCTTAGAAGCGGGGGGCCACAATGAGCAGTTCTTC.